This TCR beta chain was sequenced during a study of shared clonotypes between healthy human individuals. Study-level results: Memory subsets generally showed smaller estimated richness than naive subsets did. Sequencing depth was a factor that was expected to affect clonotype sharing among donors.

Researchers divided each subset's genomic DNA evenly across several immunoSEQ plates. The data were produced by immunoSEQ multiplex PCR, yet TCRdb's version contains in-frame clones alone and is incomplete. The sample records roughly 2,300,000 clones, approximately 90% being singletons. As for this clone: What it binds is unknown.

The sample consisted of naive CD4+ T cells from PBMCs. Subset reported: CD45RA+ positively selected. The TCR originated in a man younger than 35 in good health. Some clones in this sample may be carry-over from other donors' samples.

For the CDR3, the DNA is TGCGCCAGCAGCCAAGTTTATGGGCGCATAACCAGCCCCCAGCATTTT. Amino acid sequence: CASSQVYGRITSPQHF. The V call is TRBV4-3, the J call TRBJ1-5, with D unclear. The CDR3 length is 16 residues. CDR1 is LGHNA, CDR2 YSLEER, per germline. Trimming shortened V by 1 base and J by 10 bases, and 20 bases separated the two germline ends.